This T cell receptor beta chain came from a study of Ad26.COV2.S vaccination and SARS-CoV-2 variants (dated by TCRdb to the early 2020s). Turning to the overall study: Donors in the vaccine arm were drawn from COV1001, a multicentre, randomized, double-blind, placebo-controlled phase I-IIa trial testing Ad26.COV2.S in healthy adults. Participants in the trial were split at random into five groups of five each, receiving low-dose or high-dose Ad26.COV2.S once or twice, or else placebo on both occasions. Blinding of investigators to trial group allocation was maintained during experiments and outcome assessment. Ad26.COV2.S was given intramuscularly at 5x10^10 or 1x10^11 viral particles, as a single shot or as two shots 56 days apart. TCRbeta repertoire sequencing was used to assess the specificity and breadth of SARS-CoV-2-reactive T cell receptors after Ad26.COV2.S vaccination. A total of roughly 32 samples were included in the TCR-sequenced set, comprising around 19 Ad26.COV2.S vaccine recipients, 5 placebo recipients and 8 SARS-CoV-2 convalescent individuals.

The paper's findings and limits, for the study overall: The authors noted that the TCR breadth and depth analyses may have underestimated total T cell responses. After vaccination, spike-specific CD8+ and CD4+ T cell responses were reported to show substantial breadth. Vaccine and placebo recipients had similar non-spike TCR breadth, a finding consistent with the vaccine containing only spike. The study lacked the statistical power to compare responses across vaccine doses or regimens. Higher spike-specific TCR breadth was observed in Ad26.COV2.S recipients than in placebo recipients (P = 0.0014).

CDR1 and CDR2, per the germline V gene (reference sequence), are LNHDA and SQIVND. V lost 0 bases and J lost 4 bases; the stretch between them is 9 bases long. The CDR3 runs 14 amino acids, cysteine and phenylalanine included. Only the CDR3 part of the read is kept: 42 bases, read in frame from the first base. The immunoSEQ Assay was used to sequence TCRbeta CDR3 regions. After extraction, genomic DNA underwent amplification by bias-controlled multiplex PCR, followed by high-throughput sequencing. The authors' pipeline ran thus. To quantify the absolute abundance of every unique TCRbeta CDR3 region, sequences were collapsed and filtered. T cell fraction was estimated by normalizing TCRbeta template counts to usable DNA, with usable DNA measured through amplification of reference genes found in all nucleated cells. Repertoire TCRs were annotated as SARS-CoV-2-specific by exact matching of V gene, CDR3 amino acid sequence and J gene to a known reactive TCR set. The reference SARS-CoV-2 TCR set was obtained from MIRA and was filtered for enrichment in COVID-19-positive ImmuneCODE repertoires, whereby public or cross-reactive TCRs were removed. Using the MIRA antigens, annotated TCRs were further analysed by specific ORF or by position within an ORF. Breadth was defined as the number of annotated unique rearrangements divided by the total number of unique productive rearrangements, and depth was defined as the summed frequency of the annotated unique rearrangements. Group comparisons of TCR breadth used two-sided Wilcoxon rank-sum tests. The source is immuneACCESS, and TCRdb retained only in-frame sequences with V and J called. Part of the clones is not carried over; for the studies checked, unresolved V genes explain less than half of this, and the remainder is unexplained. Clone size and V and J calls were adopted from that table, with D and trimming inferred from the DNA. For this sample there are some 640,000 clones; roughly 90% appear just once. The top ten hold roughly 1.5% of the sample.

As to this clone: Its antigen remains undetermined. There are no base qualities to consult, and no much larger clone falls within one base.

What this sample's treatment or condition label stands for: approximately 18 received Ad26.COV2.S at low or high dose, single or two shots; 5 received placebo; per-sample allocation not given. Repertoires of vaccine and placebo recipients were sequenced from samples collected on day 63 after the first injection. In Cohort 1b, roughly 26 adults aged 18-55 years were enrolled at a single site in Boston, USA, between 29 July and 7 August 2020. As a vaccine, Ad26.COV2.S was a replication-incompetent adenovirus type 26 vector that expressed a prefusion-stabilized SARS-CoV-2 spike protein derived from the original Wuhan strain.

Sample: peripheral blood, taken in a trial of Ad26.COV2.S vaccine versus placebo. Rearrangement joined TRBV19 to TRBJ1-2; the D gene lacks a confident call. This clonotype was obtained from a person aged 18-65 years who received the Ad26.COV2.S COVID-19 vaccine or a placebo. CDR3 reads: CASSIDREFYGYTF. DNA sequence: TGTGCCAGTAGTATAGATCGGGAATTCTATGGCTACACCTTC.